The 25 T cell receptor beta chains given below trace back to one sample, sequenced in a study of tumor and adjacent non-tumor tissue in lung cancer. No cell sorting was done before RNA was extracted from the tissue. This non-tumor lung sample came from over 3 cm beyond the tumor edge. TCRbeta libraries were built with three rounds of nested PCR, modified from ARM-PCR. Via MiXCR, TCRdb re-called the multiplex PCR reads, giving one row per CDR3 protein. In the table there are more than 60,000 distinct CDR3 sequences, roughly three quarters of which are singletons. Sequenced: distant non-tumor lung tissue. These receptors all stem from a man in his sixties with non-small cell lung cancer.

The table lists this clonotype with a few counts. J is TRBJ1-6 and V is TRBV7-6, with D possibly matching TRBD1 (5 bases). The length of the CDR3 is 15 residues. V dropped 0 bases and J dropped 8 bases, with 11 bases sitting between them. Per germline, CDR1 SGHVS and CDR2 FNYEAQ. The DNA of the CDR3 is TGTGCCAGCAGCTTAGCCGGGGAAGGGGATTCACCCCTCCACTTT. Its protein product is CASSLAGEGDSPLHF.

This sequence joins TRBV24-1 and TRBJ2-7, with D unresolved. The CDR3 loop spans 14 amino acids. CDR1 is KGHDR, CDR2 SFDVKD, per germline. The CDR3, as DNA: TGTACCATCAGTGGTGGCGGATCCCCCTACGAGCAGTACTTC. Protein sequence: CTISGGGSPYEQYF.

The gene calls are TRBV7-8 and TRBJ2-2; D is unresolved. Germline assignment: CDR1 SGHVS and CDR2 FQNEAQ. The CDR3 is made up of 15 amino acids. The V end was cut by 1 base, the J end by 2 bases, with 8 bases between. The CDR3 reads CASSLGLPNTGELFF. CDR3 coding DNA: TGTGCCAGCAGCTTAGGATTACCTAACACCGGGGAGCTGTTTTTT.

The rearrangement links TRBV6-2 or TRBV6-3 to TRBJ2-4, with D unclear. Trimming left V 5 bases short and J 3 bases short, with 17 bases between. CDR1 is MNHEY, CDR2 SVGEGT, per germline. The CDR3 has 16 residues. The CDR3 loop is CASSPLHGGDKNIQYF. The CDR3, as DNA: TGTGCCAGCAGTCCTCTTCATGGCGGAGACAAAAACATTCAGTACTTC.

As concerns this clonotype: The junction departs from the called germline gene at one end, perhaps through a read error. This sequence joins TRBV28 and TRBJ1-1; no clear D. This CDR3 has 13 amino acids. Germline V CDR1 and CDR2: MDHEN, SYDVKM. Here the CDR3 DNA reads TGTGCCAGCAGTTTACCGGATAACACTGAAGCTTTTTTT. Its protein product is CASSLPDNTEAFF.

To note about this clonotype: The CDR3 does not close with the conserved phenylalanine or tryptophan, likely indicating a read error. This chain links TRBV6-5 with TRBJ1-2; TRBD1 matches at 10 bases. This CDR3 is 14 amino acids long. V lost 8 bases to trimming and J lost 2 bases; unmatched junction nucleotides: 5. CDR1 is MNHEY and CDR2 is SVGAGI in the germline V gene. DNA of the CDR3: TGTGCCAGCGGAGGGACAGGGGCCAACTATGGCTACACCTTA. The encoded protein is CASGGTGANYGYTL.

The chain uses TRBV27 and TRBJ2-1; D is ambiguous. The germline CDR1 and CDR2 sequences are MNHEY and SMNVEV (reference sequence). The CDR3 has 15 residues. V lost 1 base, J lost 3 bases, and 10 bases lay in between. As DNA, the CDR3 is TGTGCCAGCAGTTTATTTGGAGACATCTACAATGAGCAGTTCTTC. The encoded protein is CASSLFGDIYNEQFF.

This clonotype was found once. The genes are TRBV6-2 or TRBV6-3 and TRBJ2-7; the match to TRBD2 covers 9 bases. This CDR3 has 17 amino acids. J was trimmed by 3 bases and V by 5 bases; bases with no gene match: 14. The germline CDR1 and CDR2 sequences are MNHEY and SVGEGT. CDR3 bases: TGTGCCAGCAGTCTAACTCCGGGATTAGCGGGAGTCTACGAGCAGTACTTC. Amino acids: CASSLTPGLAGVYEQYF.

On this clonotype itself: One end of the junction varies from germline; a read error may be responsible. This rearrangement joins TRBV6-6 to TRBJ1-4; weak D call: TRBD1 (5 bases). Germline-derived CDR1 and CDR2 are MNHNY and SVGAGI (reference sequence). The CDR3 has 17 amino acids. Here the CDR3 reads CTSSLTLSKGINEKLFF. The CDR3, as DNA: TGTACCAGCAGCCTAACCCTGTCGAAGGGGATTAATGAAAAACTGTTTTTT.

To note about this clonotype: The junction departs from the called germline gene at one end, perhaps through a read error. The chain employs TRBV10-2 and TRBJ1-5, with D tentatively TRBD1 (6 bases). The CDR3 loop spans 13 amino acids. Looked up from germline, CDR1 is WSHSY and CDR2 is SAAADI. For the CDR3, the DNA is TGCGCCAGCACTCTAAACAGGGAACAGCCCCACCATTTT. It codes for CASTLNREQPHHF.

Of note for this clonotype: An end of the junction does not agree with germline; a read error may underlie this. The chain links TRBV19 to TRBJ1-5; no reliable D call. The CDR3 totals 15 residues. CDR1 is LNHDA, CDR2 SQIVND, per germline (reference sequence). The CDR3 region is CVSSSGIASNQPQHF. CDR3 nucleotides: TGTGTCAGTAGTAGTGGGATAGCGAGCAATCAGCCCCAGCATTTT.

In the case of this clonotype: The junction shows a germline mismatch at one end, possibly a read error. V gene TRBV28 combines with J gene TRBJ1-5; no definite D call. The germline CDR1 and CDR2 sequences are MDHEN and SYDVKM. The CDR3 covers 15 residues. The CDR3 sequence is CASSFPGRRNQPQQF. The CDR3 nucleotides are TGTGCCAGCAGTTTTCCGGGCAGGCGGAATCAACCCCAGCAATTT.

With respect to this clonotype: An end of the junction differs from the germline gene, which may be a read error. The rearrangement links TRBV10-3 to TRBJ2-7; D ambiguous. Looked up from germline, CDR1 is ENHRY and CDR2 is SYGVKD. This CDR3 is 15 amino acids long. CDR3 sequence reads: CAIRMRRDTTDEQCF. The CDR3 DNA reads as TGTGCCATCAGAATGAGGAGAGACACCACAGACGAGCAGTGCTTC.

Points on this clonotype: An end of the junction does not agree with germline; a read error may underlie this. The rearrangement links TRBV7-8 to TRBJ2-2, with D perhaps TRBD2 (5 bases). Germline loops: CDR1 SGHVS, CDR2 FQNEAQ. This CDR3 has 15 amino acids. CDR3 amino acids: CASSSSRSDTGELVF. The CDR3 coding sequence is TGTGCCAGCAGCTCAAGCAGATCCGACACCGGGGAGCTGGTTTTT. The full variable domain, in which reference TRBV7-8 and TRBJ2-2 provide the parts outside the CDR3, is GAGVSQSPRYKVAKRGQDVALRCDPISGHVSLFWYQQALGQGPEFLTYFQNEAQLDKSGLPSDRFFAERPEGSVSTLKIQRTQQEDSAVYLCASSSSRSDTGELVFGEGSRLTVL.

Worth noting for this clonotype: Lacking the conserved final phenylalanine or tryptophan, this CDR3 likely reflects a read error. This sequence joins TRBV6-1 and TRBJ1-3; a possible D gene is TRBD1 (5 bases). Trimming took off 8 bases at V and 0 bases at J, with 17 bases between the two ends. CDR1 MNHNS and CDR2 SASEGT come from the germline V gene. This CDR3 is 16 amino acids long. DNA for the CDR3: TGTGCCAGCGCGGGGCCCGGACCGTTCTCTGGAAACACCATATATTCT. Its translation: CASAGPGPFSGNTIYS.

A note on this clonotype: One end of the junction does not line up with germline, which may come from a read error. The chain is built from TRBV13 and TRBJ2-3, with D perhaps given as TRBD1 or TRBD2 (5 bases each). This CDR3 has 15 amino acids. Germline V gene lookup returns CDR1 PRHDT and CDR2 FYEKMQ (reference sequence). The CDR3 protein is CASGLARQNIDTQYF. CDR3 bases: TGTGCCAGCGGCTTAGCGAGACAGAACATAGATACACAGTATTTT.

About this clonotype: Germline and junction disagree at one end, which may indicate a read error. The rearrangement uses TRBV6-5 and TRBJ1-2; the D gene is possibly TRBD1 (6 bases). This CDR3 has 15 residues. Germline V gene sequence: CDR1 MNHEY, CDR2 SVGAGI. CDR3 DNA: TGTGTCAGCAGTTCCCAAGCAGGGGTCGTCTATGGCTACACCTTC. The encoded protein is CVSSSQAGVVYGYTF.

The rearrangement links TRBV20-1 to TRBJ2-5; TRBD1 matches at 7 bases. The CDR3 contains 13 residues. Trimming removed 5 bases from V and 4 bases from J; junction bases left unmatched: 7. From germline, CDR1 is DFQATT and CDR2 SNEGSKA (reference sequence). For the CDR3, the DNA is TGCAGTGCTGAACAGGGGACGACAGAGACCCAGTACTTC. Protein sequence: CSAEQGTTETQYF.

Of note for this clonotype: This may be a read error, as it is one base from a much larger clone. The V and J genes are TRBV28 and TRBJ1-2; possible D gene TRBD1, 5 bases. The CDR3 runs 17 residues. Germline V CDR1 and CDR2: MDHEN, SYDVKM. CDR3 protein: CASRVPSGAGRGYGYAF. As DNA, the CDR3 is TGTGCCAGCAGAGTACCCTCTGGGGCAGGGCGAGGCTATGGCTACGCCTTC.

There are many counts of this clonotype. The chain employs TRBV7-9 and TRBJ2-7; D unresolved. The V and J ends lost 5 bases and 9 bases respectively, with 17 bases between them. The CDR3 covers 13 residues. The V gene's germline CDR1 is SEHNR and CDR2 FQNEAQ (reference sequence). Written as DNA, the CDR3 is TGTGCCAGCAGCACCCGTCTGGGCTTTGGGCAGTACTTC. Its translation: CASSTRLGFGQYF.

The CDR3 bases are TGTGCCAGCAGCTTTCCTCTCATACAAGGAAACACCGGGGAGCTGTTTTTT. This translates into CASSFPLIQGNTGELFF. The rearrangement links TRBV11-2 to TRBJ2-2; D unresolved. CDR3 length: 17 amino acids. From germline, CDR1 is SGHAT and CDR2 FQNNGV. Trimming removed 3 bases at V and 2 bases at J, with 16 bases between.

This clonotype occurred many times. CDR3 nucleotide sequence: TGTGCCAGCAGCACGACATTGAGGGGGGGCTCCTACAATGAGCAGTTCTTC. This codes for CASSTTLRGGSYNEQFF. This chain links TRBV7-9 with TRBJ2-1; weak D call: TRBD2 (7 bases). The V end lost 5 bases, the J end lost 0 bases, and 17 bases lay between the germline ends. The CDR3 covers 17 residues. Germline V lookup: CDR1 SEHNR, CDR2 FQNEAQ (reference sequence).

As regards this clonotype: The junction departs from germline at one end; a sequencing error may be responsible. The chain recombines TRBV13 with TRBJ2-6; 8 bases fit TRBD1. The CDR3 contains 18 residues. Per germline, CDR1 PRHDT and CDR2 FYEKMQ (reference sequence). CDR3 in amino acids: CASSIRQGSGSGANILTF. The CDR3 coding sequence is TGTGCCAGTAGCATACGACAGGGGTCGGGCTCTGGGGCCAACATCCTGACTTTC. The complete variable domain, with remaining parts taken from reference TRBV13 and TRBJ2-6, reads AAGVIQSPRHLIKEKRETATLKCYPIPRHDTVYWYQQGPGQDPQFLISFYEKMQSDKGSIPDRFSAQQFSDYHSELNMSSLELGDSALYFCASSIRQGSGSGANILTFGAGSRLTVL.

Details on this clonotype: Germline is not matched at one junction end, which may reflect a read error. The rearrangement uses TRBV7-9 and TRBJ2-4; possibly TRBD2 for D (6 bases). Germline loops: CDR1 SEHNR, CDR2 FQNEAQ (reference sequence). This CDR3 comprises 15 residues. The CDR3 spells CASSLATGVKNFQYF. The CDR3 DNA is TGTGCCAGCAGCTTAGCAACGGGAGTCAAAAACTTTCAGTACTTC.

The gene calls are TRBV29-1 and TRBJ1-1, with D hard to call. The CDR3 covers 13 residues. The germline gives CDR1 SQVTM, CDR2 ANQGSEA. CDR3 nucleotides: TGCAGACGATCAGAGGCGAGGGACACTGAAGCTTTCTTT. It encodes CRRSEARDTEAFF.